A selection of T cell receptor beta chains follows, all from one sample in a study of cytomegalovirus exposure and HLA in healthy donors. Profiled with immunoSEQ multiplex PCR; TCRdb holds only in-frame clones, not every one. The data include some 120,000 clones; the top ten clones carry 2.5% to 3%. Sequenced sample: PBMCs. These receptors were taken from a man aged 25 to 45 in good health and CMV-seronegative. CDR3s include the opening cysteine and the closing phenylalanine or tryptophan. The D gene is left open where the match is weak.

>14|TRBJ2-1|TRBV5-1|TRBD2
CASSLTSGYNEQFF
TGCGCCAGCAGCTTGACTAGCGGCTACAATGAGCAGTTCTTC
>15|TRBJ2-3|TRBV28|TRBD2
CASRTSGSESDTQYF
TGTGCCAGCAGGACTAGCGGGAGTGAGTCAGATACGCAGTATTTT
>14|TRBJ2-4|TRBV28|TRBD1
CASSFSTGGDIQYF
TGTGCCAGCAGTTTTTCGACAGGGGGGGACATTCAGTACTTC
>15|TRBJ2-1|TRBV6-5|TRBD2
CASREGLAGYNEQFF
TGTGCCAGCAGGGAGGGACTAGCGGGTTACAATGAGCAGTTCTTC
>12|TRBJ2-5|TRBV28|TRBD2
CASTSGQETQYF
TGTGCCAGCACTAGCGGGCAAGAGACCCAGTACTTC
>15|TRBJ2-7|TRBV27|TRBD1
CASKISRGPKYEQYF
TGTGCCAGCAAAATCTCCAGGGGGCCGAAGTACGAGCAGTACTTC
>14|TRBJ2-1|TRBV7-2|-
CASSLALREFEQFF
TGTGCCAGCAGCTTAGCTCTTCGGGAGTTTGAGCAGTTCTTC
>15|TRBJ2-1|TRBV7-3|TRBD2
CASSPSSGRSGEQFF
TGTGCCAGCAGCCCCTCTAGCGGGAGGAGTGGTGAGCAGTTCTTC
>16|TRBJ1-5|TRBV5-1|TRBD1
CASSTGQGGSNQPQHF
TGCGCCAGCAGCACGGGACAGGGAGGGAGCAATCAGCCCCAGCATTTT
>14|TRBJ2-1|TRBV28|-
CASRRQFSYNEQFF
TGTGCCAGCAGACGACAGTTCTCCTACAATGAGCAGTTCTTC
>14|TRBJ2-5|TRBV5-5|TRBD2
CASRPGGGRETQYF
TGTGCCAGCAGACCGGGAGGGGGGCGAGAGACCCAGTACTTC
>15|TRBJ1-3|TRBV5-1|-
CASSVAPGTGNTIYF
TGCGCCAGCAGCGTTGCGCCGGGGACTGGAAACACCATATATTTT
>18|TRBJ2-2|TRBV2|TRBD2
CASSRRITSGRMSGELFF
TGTGCCAGCAGCAGAAGAATTACTAGCGGGAGGATGAGCGGGGAGCTGTTTTTT
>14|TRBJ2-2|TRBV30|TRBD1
CAWTGQRITGELFF
TGTGCCTGGACGGGACAGAGGATCACCGGGGAGCTGTTTTTT
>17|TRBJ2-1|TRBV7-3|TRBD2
CASSLGGGTSGTDEQFF
TGTGCCAGCAGCTTAGGGGGGGGGACTAGCGGGACCGATGAGCAGTTCTTC
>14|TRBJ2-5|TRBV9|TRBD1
CASSPRGLQETQYF
TGTGCCAGCAGCCCGAGGGGGCTCCAAGAGACCCAGTACTTC
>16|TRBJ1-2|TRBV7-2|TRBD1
CASKRGTARSGYGYTF
TGTGCCAGTAAACGCGGGACAGCCCGAAGTGGCTATGGCTACACCTTC
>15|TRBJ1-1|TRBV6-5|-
CASSYGEGWNTEAFF
TGTGCCAGCAGTTACGGAGAGGGTTGGAACACTGAAGCTTTCTTT
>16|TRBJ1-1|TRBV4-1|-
CASTTESPSLNTEAFF
TGCGCCAGCACCACGGAGAGCCCGAGCCTTAACACTGAAGCTTTCTTT
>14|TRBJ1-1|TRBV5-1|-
CASSLRSGGEEAFF
TGCGCCAGCAGCTTGAGGAGCGGCGGGGAGGAAGCTTTCTTT
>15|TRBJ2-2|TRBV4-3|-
CASSQDAEPTGELFF
TGCGCCAGCAGCCAAGATGCGGAACCCACCGGGGAGCTGTTTTTT
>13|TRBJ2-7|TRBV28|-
CASSLNQGYEQYF
TGTGCCAGCAGTTTGAATCAGGGGTACGAGCAGTACTTC
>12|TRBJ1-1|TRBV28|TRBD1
CASSSTRDRAFF
TGTGCCAGCAGTTCAACCCGGGACAGAGCTTTCTTT
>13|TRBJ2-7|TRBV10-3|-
CAISDEATYEQYF
TGTGCCATCAGTGATGAGGCCACCTACGAGCAGTACTTC
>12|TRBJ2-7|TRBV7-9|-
CASSPNTYEQYF
TGTGCCAGCAGCCCGAACACCTACGAGCAGTACTTC
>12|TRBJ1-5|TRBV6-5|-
CASSYSGGPQHF
TGTGCCAGCAGTTACTCAGGGGGGCCCCAGCATTTT
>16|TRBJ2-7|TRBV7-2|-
CASSFGYGRRSYEQYF
TGTGCCAGCAGCTTCGGGTACGGGAGAAGGTCCTACGAGCAGTACTTC
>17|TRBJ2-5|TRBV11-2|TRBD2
CASSPGYGTSGRETQYF
TGTGCCAGCAGCCCCGGTTATGGGACTAGCGGGAGGGAGACCCAGTACTTC
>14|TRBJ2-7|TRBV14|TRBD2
CASSQGGGSYEQYF
TGTGCCAGCAGCCAAGGCGGCGGGAGTTACGAGCAGTACTTC
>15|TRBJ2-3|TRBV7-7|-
CASSPTSGGADTQYF
TGTGCCAGCAGCCCTACTAGTGGGGGCGCAGATACGCAGTATTTT
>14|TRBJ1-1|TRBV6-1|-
CASSDNTVNTEAFF
TGTGCCAGCAGTGACAATACAGTGAACACTGAAGCTTTCTTT
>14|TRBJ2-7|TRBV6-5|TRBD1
CASTPTGDSYEQYF
TGTGCCAGCACCCCGACAGGGGACTCCTACGAGCAGTACTTC
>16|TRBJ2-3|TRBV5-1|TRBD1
CASSRTGGEGTDTQYF
TGCGCCAGCAGCAGGACAGGGGGAGAGGGCACAGATACGCAGTATTTT
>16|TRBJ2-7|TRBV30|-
CAWSKYHLALPYEQYF
TGTGCCTGGAGTAAGTACCATCTAGCGTTACCCTACGAGCAGTACTTC